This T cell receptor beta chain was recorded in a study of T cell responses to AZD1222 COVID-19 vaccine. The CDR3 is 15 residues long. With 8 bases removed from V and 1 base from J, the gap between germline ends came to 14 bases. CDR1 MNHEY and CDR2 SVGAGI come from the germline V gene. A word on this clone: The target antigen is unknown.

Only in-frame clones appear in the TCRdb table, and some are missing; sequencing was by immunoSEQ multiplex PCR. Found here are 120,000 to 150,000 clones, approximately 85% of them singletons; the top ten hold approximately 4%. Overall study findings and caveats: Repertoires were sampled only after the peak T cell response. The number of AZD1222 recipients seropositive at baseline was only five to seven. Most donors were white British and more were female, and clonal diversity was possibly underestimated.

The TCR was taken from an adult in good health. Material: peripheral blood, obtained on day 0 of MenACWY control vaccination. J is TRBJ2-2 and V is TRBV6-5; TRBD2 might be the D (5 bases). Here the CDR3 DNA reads TGTGCCAGCCCAAAACTCGAGGGGAACACCGGGGAGCTGTTTTTT. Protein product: CASPKLEGNTGELFF.